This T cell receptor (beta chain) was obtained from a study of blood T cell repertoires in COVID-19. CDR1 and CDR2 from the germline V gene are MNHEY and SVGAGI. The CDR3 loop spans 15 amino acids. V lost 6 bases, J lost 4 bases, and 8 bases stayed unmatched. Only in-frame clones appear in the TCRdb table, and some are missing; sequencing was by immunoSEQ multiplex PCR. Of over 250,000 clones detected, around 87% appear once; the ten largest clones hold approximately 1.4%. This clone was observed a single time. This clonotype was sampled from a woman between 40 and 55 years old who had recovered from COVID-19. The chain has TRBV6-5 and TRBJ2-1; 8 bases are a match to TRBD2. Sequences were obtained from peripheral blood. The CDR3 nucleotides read TGTGCCAGCAGCGACCAGCGGGGGCCGTACAATGAGCAGTTCTTC. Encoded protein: CASSDQRGPYNEQFF.